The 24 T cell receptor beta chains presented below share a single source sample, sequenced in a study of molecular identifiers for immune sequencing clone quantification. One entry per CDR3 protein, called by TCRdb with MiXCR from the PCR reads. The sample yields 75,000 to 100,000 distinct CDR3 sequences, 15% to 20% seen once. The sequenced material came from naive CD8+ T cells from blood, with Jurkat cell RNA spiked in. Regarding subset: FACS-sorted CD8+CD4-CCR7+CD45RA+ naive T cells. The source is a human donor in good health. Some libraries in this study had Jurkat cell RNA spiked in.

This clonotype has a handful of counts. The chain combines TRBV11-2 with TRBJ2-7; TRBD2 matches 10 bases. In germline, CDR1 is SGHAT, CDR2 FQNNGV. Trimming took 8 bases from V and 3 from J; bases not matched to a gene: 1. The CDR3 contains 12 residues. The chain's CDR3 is CASRTSGYEQYF. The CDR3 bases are TGTGCCAGCCGGACTAGCGGCTACGAGCAGTACTTC.

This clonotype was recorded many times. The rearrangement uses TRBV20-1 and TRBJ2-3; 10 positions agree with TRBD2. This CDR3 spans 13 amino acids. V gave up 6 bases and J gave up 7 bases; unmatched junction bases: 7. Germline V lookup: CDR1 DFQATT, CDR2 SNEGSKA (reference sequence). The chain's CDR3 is CSAAGTSENTQYF. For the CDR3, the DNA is TGCAGTGCAGCCGGGACTAGCGAGAATACGCAGTATTTT.

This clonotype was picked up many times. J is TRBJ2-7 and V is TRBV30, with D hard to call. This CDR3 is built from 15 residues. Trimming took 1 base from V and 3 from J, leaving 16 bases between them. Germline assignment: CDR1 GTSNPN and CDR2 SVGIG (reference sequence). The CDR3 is CAWSAPDVTVYEQYF. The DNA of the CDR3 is TGTGCCTGGAGTGCCCCGGACGTTACGGTCTACGAGCAGTACTTC.

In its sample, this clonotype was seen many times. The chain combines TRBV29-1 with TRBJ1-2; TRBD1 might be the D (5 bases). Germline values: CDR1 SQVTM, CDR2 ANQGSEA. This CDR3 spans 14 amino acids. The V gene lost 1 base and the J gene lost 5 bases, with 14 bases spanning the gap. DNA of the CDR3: TGCAGCGTTGAAGCGGCAGGGATTGGGTATGGCTACACCTTC. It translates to CSVEAAGIGYGYTF.

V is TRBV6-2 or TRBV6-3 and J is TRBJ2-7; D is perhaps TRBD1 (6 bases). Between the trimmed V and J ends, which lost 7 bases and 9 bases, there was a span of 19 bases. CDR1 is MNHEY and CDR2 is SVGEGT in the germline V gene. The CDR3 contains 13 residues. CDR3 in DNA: TGTGCCAGCACCCGGGACACAGAGGTGTGGCAGTACTTC. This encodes CASTRDTEVWQYF.

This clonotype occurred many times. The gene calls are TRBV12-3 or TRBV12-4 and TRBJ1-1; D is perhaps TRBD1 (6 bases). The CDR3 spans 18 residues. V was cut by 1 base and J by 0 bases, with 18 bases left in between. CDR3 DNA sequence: TGTGCCAGCAGTTTAGTGGATCGGGCAGGGGAGATGAACACTGAAGCTTTCTTT. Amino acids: CASSLVDRAGEMNTEAFF.

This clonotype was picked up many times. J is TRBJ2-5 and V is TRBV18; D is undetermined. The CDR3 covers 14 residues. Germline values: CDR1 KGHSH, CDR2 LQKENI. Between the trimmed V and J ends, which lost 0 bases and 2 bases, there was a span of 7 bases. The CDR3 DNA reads TGTGCCAGCTCACCACCTCACCCTCAAGAGACCCAGTACTTC. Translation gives CASSPPHPQETQYF.

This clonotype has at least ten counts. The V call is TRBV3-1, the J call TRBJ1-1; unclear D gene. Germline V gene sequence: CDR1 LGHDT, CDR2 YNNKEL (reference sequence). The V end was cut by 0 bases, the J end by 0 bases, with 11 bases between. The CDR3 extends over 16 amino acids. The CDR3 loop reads CASSQDYRRMNTEAFF. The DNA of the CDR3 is TGTGCCAGCAGCCAAGATTATCGGAGGATGAACACTGAAGCTTTCTTT.

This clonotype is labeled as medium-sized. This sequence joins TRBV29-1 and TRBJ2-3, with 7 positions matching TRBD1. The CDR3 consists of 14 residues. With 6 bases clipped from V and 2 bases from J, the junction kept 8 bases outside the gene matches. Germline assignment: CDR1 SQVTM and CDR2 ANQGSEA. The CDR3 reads CSVPGQIYTDTQYF. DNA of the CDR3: TGCAGCGTACCGGGACAGATTTACACAGATACGCAGTATTTT.

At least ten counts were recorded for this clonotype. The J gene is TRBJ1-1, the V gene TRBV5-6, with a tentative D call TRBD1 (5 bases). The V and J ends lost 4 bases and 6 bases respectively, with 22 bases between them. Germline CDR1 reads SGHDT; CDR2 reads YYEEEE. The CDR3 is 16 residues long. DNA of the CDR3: TGTGCCAGCAGCCCGAATGGAACGCGATGGGGACCTGAAGCTTTCTTT. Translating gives CASSPNGTRWGPEAFF.

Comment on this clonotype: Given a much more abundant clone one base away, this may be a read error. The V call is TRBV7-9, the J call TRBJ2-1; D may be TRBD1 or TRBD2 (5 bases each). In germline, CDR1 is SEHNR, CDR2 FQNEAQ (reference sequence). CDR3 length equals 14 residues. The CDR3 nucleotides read TGTGCCAGCAGGTCTGGGGACCTAAATAATGAGCAGTCCTTC. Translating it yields CASRSGDLNNEQSF.

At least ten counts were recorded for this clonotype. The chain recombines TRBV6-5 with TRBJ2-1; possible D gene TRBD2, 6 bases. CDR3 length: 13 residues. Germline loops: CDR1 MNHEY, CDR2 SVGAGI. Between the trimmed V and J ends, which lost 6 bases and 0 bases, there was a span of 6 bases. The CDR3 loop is CASRGGSYNEQFF. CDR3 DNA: TGTGCCAGCAGGGGGGGCTCCTACAATGAGCAGTTCTTC.

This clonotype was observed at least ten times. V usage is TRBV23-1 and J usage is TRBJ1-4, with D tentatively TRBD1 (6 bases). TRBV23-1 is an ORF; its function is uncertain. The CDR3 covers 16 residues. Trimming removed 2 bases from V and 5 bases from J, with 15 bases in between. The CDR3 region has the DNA TGCGCCAGCAGTCAACCCAACCGGGACACAAATGAAAAACTGTTTTTT. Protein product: CASSQPNRDTNEKLFF.

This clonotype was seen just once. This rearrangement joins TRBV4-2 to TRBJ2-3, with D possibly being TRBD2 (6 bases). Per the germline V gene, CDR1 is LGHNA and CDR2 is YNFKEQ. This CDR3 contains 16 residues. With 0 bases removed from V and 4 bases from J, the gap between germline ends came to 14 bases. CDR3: CASSQDGSGSADTQYF. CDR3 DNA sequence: TGTGCCAGCAGCCAAGATGGTAGCGGAAGCGCAGATACGCAGTATTTT.

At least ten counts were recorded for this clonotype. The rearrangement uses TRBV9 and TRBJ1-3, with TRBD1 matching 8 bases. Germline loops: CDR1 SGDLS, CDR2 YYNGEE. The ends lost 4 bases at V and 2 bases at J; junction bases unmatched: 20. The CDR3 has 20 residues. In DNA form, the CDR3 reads TGTGCCAGCAGCAATCCTTCGACAGGGGCCGGCCGTACCCCTGGAAACACCATATATTTT. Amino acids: CASSNPSTGAGRTPGNTIYF.

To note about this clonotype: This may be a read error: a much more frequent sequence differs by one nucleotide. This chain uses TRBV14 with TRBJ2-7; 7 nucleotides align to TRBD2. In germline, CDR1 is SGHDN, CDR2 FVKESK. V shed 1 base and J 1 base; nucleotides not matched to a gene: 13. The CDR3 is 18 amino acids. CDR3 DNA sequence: TGTGCCAGCAGCCAAGTAGCAATAGCGGGTCCACTTTCCTACGAGCAGTACTTC. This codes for CASSQVAIAGPLSYEQYF. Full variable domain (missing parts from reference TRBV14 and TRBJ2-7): EAGVTQFPSHSVIEKGQTVTLRCDPISGHDNLYWYRRVMGKEIKFLLHFVKESKQDESGMPNNRFLAERTGGTYSTLKVQPAELEDSGVYFCASSQVAIAGPLSYEQYFGPGTRLTVT.

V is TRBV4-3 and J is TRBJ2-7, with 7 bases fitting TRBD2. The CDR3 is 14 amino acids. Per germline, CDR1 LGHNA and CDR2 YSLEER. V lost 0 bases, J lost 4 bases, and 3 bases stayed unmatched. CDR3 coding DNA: TGCGCCAGCAGCCAAGATAAGGGAGGGTACGAGCAGTACTTC. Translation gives CASSQDKGGYEQYF.

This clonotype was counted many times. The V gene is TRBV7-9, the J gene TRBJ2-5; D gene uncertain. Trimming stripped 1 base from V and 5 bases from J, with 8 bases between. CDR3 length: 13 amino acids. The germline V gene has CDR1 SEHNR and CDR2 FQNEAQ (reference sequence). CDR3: CASSLVDVETQYF. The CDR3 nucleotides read TGTGCCAGCAGCTTAGTCGATGTTGAGACCCAGTACTTC.

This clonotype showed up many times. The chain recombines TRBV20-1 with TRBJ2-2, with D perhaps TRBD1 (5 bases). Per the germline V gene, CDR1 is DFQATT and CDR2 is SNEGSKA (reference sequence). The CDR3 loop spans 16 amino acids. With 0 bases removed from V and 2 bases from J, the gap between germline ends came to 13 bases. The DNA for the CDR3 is TGCAGTGCTAGAGATGGTAACAGGTCCAACACCGGGGAGCTGTTTTTT. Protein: CSARDGNRSNTGELFF.

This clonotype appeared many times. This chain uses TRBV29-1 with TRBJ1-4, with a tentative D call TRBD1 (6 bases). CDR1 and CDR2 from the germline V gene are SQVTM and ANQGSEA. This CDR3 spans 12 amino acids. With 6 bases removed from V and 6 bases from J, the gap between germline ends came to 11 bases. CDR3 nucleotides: TGCAGCGTGGACCCAGGGGATGAAAAACTGTTTTTT. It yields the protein CSVDPGDEKLFF.

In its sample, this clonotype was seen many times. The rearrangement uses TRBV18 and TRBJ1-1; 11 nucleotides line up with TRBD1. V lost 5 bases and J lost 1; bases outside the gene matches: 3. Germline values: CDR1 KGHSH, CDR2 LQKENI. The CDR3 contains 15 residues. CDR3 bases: TGTGCCAGCTCAGCCGGGACAGGGGGGAACACTGAAGCTTTCTTT. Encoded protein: CASSAGTGGNTEAFF. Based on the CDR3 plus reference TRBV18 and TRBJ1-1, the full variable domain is NAGVMQNPRHLVRRRGQEARLRCSPMKGHSHVYWYRQLPEEGLKFMVYLQKENIIDESGMPKERFSAEFPKEGPSILRIQQVVRGDSAAYFCASSAGTGGNTEAFFGQGTRLTVV.

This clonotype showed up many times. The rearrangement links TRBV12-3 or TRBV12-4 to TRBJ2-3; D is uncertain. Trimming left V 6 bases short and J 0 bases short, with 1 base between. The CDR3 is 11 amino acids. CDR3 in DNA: TGTGCCAGCAGAAGCACAGATACGCAGTATTTT. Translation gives CASRSTDTQYF.

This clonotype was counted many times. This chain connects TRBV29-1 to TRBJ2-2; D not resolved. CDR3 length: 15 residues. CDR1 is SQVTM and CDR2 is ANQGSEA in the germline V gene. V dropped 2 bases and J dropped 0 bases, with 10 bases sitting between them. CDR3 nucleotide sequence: TGCAGCGTTGAATCAGGAAACGCGAACACCGGGGAGCTGTTTTTT. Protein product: CSVESGNANTGELFF.

The DNA of the CDR3 is TGCGCCAGCAGCCAATACCTAGCGGGGGACCGCACAGATACGCAGTATTTT. It translates to CASSQYLAGDRTDTQYF. The V and J genes are TRBV4-1 and TRBJ2-3, with 10 positions matching TRBD2. The CDR3 totals 17 residues. Germline trimming cut 2 bases from V and 1 base from J; bases unmatched to any gene: 6. Germline lookup yields CDR1 MGHRA and CDR2 YSYEKL.